Presented here are 31 T cell receptor beta chains from one specimen sequenced in a study of blood T cell repertoires in COVID-19 (dated by TCRdb to the early 2020s). To prepare the library, the immunoSEQ multiplex PCR assay was applied. The immuneACCESS repertoire file appears here via TCRdb, limited to in-frame rearrangements. These files lack a portion of the clones; in checked studies, under half of the deficit traces to unresolved V genes, and the cause of the others is not known. This sample holds about 230,000 clones; around 84% were observed only once. The top ten constitute more than 1.2% of the sample. Sequencing was carried out using peripheral blood. The origin of the receptors is a woman in her thirties or forties who had recovered from COVID-19.

The CDR3 loop is CARVEARDTGELFF. In DNA, the CDR3 is TGTGCCAGGGTGGAGGCTAGAGATACCGGGGAGCTGTTTTTT. This chain connects TRBV6-4 to TRBJ2-2; possible D gene TRBD2, 5 bases. With 9 bases removed from V and 5 bases from J, the gap between germline ends came to 16 bases. Germline V gene lookup returns CDR1 MRHNA and CDR2 SNTAGT. This CDR3 is built from 14 residues.

This chain joins TRBV28 and TRBJ2-3, with D possibly matching TRBD1 (5 bases). V lost 6 bases and J 2 bases, leaving 18 bases between the germline ends. In germline, CDR1 is MDHEN, CDR2 SYDVKM. The CDR3 extends over 16 amino acids. DNA of the CDR3: TGTGCCAGCAGCCCAATAACAGGCCCCCCCACAGATACGCAGTATTTT. Translating gives CASSPITGPPTDTQYF.

This sequence joins TRBV6-5 and TRBJ1-2; a weak D match, TRBD1 (6 bases). The V and J ends lost 6 bases and 2 bases respectively, with 13 bases between them. The CDR3 extends over 14 amino acids. Per germline, CDR1 MNHEY and CDR2 SVGAGI. The CDR3 here is CASSHRESNYGYTF. For the CDR3, the DNA is TGTGCCAGCAGCCACAGGGAATCCAACTATGGCTACACCTTC.

This clone was counted a few times. The CDR3 coding sequence is TGTGCCAGCAGTTCGGGACAGGGCCTTGGATATGGCTACACCTTC. Translation gives CASSSGQGLGYGYTF. The chain uses TRBV6-6 and TRBJ1-2; 9 positions match TRBD1. After removal of 4 bases from V and 5 bases from J, the junction contained 8 bases not matched to a gene. The CDR3 is 15 residues long. Looked up from germline, CDR1 is MNHNY and CDR2 is SVGAGI (reference sequence).

The chain combines TRBV10-3 with TRBJ1-2; D not certain. The germline CDR1 and CDR2 sequences are ENHRY and SYGVKD. This CDR3 contains 14 residues. Trimming cost V 6 bases and J 2 bases, with 13 bases left between them. CDR3 loop: CAIRPATENYGYTF. The DNA of the CDR3 is TGTGCCATCAGGCCAGCTACAGAGAACTATGGCTACACCTTC.

The chain recombines TRBV7-9 with TRBJ2-7, with TRBD1 identical over 7 bases. The CDR3 covers 15 residues. V lost 5 bases, J lost 0 bases, and 7 bases stayed unmatched. CDR1 and CDR2 from the germline V gene are SEHNR and FQNEAQ (reference sequence). DNA for the CDR3: TGTGCCAGCAGCCGGGACAGAATTAACTCCTACGAGCAGTACTTC. Amino acid sequence: CASSRDRINSYEQYF.

This clone was observed at least ten times. This chain joins TRBV27 and TRBJ1-2, with 7 bases lining up with TRBD1. Germline CDR1 reads MNHEY; CDR2 reads SMNVEV (reference sequence). The CDR3 consists of 15 residues. J was trimmed by 4 bases and V by 8 bases; bases with no gene match: 13. This CDR3 reads CASRLGGGAVYGYTF. The CDR3 DNA reads TGTGCCAGCCGCTTAGGAGGGGGCGCGGTCTATGGCTACACCTTC.

V and J are TRBV3-1 (or the pseudogene TRBV3-2) and TRBJ2-1; 9 bases line up with TRBD1. The germline V gene has CDR1 LGHDT and CDR2 YNNKEL (reference sequence). With V trimmed by 5 bases and J by 7 bases, 12 bases remained unmatched. The CDR3 consists of 16 residues. CDR3 nucleotides: TGTGCCAGCAGCTCCCACCCGGGACAGGGATGGAATGAGCAGTTCTTC. It codes for CASSSHPGQGWNEQFF.

The chain is built from TRBV11-2 and TRBJ2-7; D perhaps matches TRBD1 (6 bases). Germline V gene data show CDR1 as SGHAT and CDR2 as FQNNGV. Trimming pared 0 bases from V and 1 base from J, leaving 13 bases between. The CDR3 sequence is 16 residues long. The CDR3 DNA is TGTGCCAGCAGCTTAGATGGGGTAGGGGGTTCCTACGAGCAGTACTTC. Its protein is CASSLDGVGGSYEQYF.

Turning to this clone: The sample holds other DNA sequences that translate to the same CDR3. The J gene is TRBJ1-1, the V gene TRBV18, with unresolved D. Germline CDR1 is KGHSH and CDR2 is LQKENI. V dropped 2 bases and J dropped 1 base, with 5 bases sitting between them. The CDR3 runs to 13 residues. The CDR3 reads CASSPGPNTEAFF. The CDR3, as DNA: TGTGCCAGCTCACCAGGGCCGAACACTGAAGCTTTCTTT. Supplemented by reference TRBV18 and TRBJ1-1, the full variable domain reads NAGVMQNPRHLVRRRGQEARLRCSPMKGHSHVYWYRQLPEEGLKFMVYLQKENIIDESGMPKERFSAEFPKEGPSILRIQQVVRGDSAAYFCASSPGPNTEAFFGQGTRLTVV.

The V gene is TRBV6-2 or TRBV6-3, the J gene TRBJ2-7, with 8 bases matching TRBD2. The CDR3 runs to 15 residues. Germline values: CDR1 MNHEY, CDR2 SVGEGT. V gave up 0 bases and J gave up 7 bases; unmatched junction bases: 8. The CDR3 is CASSYSLSGGLEQYF. In DNA, the CDR3 is TGTGCCAGCAGTTACTCCTTATCGGGAGGGCTGGAGCAGTACTTC.

This clone was counted only a few times. The chain is built from TRBV5-6 and TRBJ1-3; D remains ambiguous. Germline V gene data show CDR1 as SGHDT and CDR2 as YYEEEE. Trimming stripped 4 bases from V and 4 bases from J, with 12 bases between. The CDR3 loop spans 14 amino acids. The CDR3 loop reads CASSPLEDGNTIYF. DNA of the CDR3: TGTGCCAGCAGCCCTTTGGAGGACGGAAACACCATATATTTT. The full variable domain, in which reference TRBV5-6 and TRBJ1-3 provide the parts outside the CDR3, is DAGVTQSPTHLIKTRGQQVTLRCSPKSGHDTVSWYQQALGQGPQFIFQYYEEEERQRGNFPDRFSGHQFPNYSSELNVNALLLGDSALYLCASSPLEDGNTIYFGEGSWLTVV.

The V gene is TRBV5-6, the J gene TRBJ1-6, with a possible D match to TRBD1 (5 bases). V shed 2 bases and J shed 5 bases, with 8 bases lying between them. The CDR3 sequence is 14 residues long. Germline V gives CDR1 SGHDT, CDR2 YYEEEE. The CDR3 loop reads CASSFLTDNSPLHF. CDR3 coding DNA: TGTGCCAGCAGCTTTCTGACAGATAATTCACCCCTCCACTTT.

The chain employs TRBV6-2 or TRBV6-3 and TRBJ2-4; no clear D. Trimming removed 2 bases from V and 2 bases from J, with 13 bases in between. Germline V lookup: CDR1 MNHEY, CDR2 SVGEGT. The CDR3 runs to 16 residues. CDR3 sequence: CASSYAPGSTKNIQYF. DNA of the CDR3: TGTGCCAGCAGTTACGCTCCAGGTTCGACCAAAAACATTCAGTACTTC.

The rearrangement uses TRBV29-1 and TRBJ1-5; 11 bases line up with TRBD1. Unmatched junction bases numbered 4, after V lost 4 bases and J lost 5 bases. Germline lookup yields CDR1 SQVTM and CDR2 ANQGSEA. The CDR3 length is 14 residues. CDR3 bases: TGCAGCGTTGGGGGACAGGGGGTGGATCAGCCCCAGCATTTT. Translating gives CSVGGQGVDQPQHF.

This clone has only a few counts. The chain couples TRBV7-2 to TRBJ1-1; D is possibly TRBD1 (5 bases). Germline V gene sequence: CDR1 SGHTA, CDR2 FQGNSA. The CDR3 consists of 14 residues. Trimming pared 9 bases from V and 4 bases from J, leaving 18 bases between. The CDR3 protein is CASAAGRQSTEAFF. The DNA for the CDR3 is TGTGCCAGTGCAGCGGGCCGACAGTCCACTGAAGCTTTCTTT.

This rearrangement joins TRBV3-1 (or the pseudogene TRBV3-2) to TRBJ1-5; no reliable D call. V gave up 3 bases and J gave up 0 bases, with 9 bases separating them. The germline gives CDR1 LGHDT, CDR2 YNNKEL (reference sequence). CDR3 length equals 15 residues. CDR3 protein: CASSQGQDSNQPQHF. Written as DNA, the CDR3 is TGTGCCAGCAGCCAGGGCCAGGATAGCAATCAGCCCCAGCATTTT.

The chain couples TRBV3-1 (or the pseudogene TRBV3-2) to TRBJ2-3, with 12 bases that match TRBD2. CDR3 size: 18 residues. Germline CDR1 and CDR2: LGHDT and YNNKEL (reference sequence). V dropped 4 bases and J dropped 0; count of bases not matched to a gene: 8. CDR3 in amino acids: CASSLGLAGSHSTDTQYF. The CDR3 bases are TGTGCCAGCAGCCTTGGACTAGCGGGGAGCCATAGCACAGATACGCAGTATTTT.

The CDR3, as DNA: TGTGCCAGCAGTTACTCACGGGGGGAAGCTTTCTTT. Encoded protein: CASSYSRGEAFF. The rearrangement joins TRBV6-5 to TRBJ1-1; a weak D match, TRBD1 (5 bases). Germline CDR1 MNHEY, CDR2 SVGAGI. The germline V and J ends were trimmed by 0 bases and 8 bases, with 7 bases remaining between them. CDR3 length: 12 residues.

The chain uses TRBV2 and TRBJ1-2, with TRBD1 matching over 9 bases. J lost 8 bases, V lost 6 bases, and 7 bases had no gene match. The CDR3 extends over 13 amino acids. Germline CDR1 reads SNHLY; CDR2 reads FYNNEI. The CDR3 spells CASSSGTGRGYTF. The CDR3 DNA reads TGTGCCAGCAGCTCCGGGACAGGGCGCGGCTACACCTTC.

The chain has TRBV6-2 or TRBV6-3 and TRBJ2-1, with 13 bases lining up with TRBD2. After removal of 5 bases from V and 8 bases from J, the junction contained 9 bases not matched to a gene. CDR1 MNHEY and CDR2 SVGEGT come from the germline V gene. The CDR3 runs to 16 residues. The CDR3 sequence: CASSPVGLAGEDEQFF. DNA of the CDR3: TGTGCCAGCAGTCCCGTAGGACTAGCGGGGGAGGATGAGCAGTTCTTC.

This clone was found a few times. This chain links TRBV5-6 with TRBJ1-1; the D is unclear. Germline CDR1 reads SGHDT; CDR2 reads YYEEEE. The CDR3 extends over 14 amino acids. V was cut by 1 base and J by 1 base, with 8 bases left in between. The CDR3 nucleotides are TGTGCCAGCAGCTTGTACGCACAGAACACTGAAGCTTTCTTT. Its translation is CASSLYAQNTEAFF.

The chain combines TRBV13 with TRBJ2-7; no reliable D call. The CDR3 runs to 12 residues. The V end lost 5 bases, the J end lost 5 bases, and 10 bases lay between the germline ends. CDR1 is PRHDT, CDR2 FYEKMQ, per germline (reference sequence). CDR3 in DNA: TGTGCCAGCAGCCTAATTCGCGACGAGCAGTACTTC. Translating gives CASSLIRDEQYF.

The V call is TRBV5-8, the J call TRBJ2-5, with D possibly TRBD2 on 6 matching bases. V lost 0 bases and J 1 base, leaving 13 bases between the germline ends. Germline-derived CDR1 and CDR2 are SGHTS and YDEGEE. The CDR3 consists of 16 residues. For the CDR3, the DNA is TGTGCCAGCAGCTTGGTGGTATTGGGGGGCCAAGAGACCCAGTACTTC. Its translation: CASSLVVLGGQETQYF.

V is TRBV27 and J is TRBJ2-6; D gene unclear. V was trimmed by 6 bases and J by 1 base, leaving 7 bases between them. This CDR3 is built from 14 residues. From germline, CDR1 is MNHEY and CDR2 SMNVEV (reference sequence). CDR3 sequence: CASSLGSGANVLTF. DNA of the CDR3: TGTGCCAGCAGCCTCGGGTCTGGGGCCAACGTCCTGACTTTC.

The table lists this clone with a count of one. The chain joins TRBV12-5 to TRBJ1-5; the D gene is possibly TRBD1 (5 bases). CDR3 size: 15 residues. Germline V gene data show CDR1 as LGHNT and CDR2 as FRNRAP. Trimming shortened V by 1 base and J by 5 bases, and 12 bases separated the two germline ends. CDR3 in DNA: TGTGCTAGTGGTTTGGGTACGGGGGTCGATCAGCCCCAGCATTTT. The encoded protein is CASGLGTGVDQPQHF. Full variable domain (rest looked up from reference TRBV12-5 and TRBJ1-5): DARVTQTPRHKVTEMGQEVTMRCQPILGHNTVFWYRQTMMQGLELLAYFRNRAPLDDSGMPKDRFSAEMPDATLATLKIQPSEPRDSAVYFCASGLGTGVDQPQHFGDGTRLSIL.

V and J are TRBV28 and TRBJ2-7; 9 bases are shared with TRBD1. The CDR3 is made up of 16 amino acids. The ends lost 4 bases at V and 5 bases at J; junction bases unmatched: 12. Germline V CDR1 and CDR2: MDHEN, SYDVKM. CDR3 sequence: CASSSQPRDRADEQYF. The CDR3 bases are TGTGCCAGCAGTTCCCAGCCCCGGGACAGGGCGGACGAGCAGTACTTC.

The chain carries TRBV3-1 (or the pseudogene TRBV3-2) and TRBJ2-5; D gene uncertain. The germline gives CDR1 LGHDT, CDR2 YNNKEL (reference sequence). The V end was cut by 0 bases, the J end by 2 bases, with 28 bases between. This CDR3 has 21 residues. CDR3 region: CASSQEFCGTYNRSQQETQYF. The CDR3 DNA follows: TGTGCCAGCAGCCAAGAGTTTTGTGGAACTTACAACCGGAGCCAACAAGAGACCCAGTACTTC.

This clone has a handful of counts. The chain has TRBV11-3 and TRBJ2-3; the D is unclear. CDR1 and CDR2 from the germline V gene are SGHNT and YENEEA. This CDR3 spans 17 amino acids. Trimming left V 1 base short and J 0 bases short, with 14 bases between. This chain's CDR3 is CASSLATFSSSTDTQYF. CDR3 nucleotides: TGTGCCAGCAGCTTAGCCACTTTTAGCTCTAGCACAGATACGCAGTATTTT.

The chain has TRBV9 and TRBJ2-4; possible D gene TRBD2, 6 bases. Germline CDR1 is SGDLS and CDR2 is YYNGEE. The ends were cut back, 2 bases at V and 0 bases at J, with 12 bases in the middle. This CDR3 is built from 16 residues. The CDR3 DNA follows: TGTGCCAGCAGCGTTGGAGGGTCTATAGCCAAAAACATTCAGTACTTC. It yields the protein CASSVGGSIAKNIQYF.

The chain joins TRBV7-9 to TRBJ2-3; TRBD2 matches 7 bases. This CDR3 spans 13 amino acids. The V gene's germline CDR1 is SEHNR and CDR2 FQNEAQ (reference sequence). J was trimmed by 6 bases and V by 3 bases; bases with no gene match: 3. The CDR3 region is CASSFEGGDTQYF. In DNA, the CDR3 is TGTGCCAGCAGCTTCGAGGGAGGGGATACGCAGTATTTT.